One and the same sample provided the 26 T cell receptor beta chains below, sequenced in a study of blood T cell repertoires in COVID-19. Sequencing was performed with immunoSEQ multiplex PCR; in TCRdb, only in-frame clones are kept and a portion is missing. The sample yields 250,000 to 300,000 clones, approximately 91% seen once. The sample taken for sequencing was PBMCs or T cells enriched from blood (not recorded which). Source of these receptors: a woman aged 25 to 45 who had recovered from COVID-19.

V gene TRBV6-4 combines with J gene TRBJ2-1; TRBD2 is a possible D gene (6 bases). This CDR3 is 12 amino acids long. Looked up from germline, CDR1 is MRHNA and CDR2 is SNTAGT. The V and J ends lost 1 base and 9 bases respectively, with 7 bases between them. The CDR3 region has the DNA TGTGCCAGCAGTGACTGGAGGGGTGAGCAGTTCTTC. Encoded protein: CASSDWRGEQFF.

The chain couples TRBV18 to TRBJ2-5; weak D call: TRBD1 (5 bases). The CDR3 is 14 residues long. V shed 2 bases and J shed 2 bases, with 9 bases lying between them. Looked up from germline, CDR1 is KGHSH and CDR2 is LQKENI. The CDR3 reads CASSPKTEQETQYF. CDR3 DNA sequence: TGTGCCAGCTCACCAAAGACAGAGCAAGAGACCCAGTACTTC.

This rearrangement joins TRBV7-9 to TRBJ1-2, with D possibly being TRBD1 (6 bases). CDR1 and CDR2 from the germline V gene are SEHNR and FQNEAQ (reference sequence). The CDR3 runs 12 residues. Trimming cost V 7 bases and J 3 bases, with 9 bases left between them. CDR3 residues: CASKGEHYGYTF. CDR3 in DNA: TGTGCCAGCAAGGGGGAGCACTATGGCTACACCTTC. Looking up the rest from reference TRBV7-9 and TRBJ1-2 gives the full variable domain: DTGVSQNPRHKITKRGQNVTFRCDPISEHNRLYWYRQTLGQGPEFLTYFQNEAQLEKSRLLSDRFSAERPKGSFSTLEIQRTEQGDSAMYLCASKGEHYGYTFGSGTRLTVV.

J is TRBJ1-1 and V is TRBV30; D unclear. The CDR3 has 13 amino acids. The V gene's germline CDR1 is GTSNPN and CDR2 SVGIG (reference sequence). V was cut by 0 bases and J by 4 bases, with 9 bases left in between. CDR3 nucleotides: TGTGCCTGGAGTGTTTCCCACTCCACTGAAGCTTTCTTT. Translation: CAWSVSHSTEAFF.

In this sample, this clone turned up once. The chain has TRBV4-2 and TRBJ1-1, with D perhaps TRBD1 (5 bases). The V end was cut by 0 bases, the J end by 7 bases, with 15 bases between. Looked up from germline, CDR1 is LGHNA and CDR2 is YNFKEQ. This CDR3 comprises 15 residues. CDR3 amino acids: CASSQDGGSFSEAFF. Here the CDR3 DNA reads TGTGCCAGCAGCCAAGATGGGGGGAGTTTTAGTGAAGCTTTCTTT.

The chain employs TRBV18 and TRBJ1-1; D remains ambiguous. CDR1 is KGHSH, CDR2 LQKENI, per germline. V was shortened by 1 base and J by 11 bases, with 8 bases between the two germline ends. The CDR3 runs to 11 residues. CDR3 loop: CASSPLGRAFF. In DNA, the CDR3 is TGTGCCAGCTCACCACTGGGGAGGGCTTTCTTT.

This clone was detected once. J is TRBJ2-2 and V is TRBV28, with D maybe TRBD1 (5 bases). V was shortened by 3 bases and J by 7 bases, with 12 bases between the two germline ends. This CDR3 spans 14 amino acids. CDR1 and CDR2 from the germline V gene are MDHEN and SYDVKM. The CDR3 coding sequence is TGTGCCAGCAGTTTTCAGGGAACTAACGGGGAGCTGTTTTTT. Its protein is CASSFQGTNGELFF. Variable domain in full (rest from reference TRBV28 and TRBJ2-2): DVKVTQSSRYLVKRTGEKVFLECVQDMDHENMFWYRQDPGLGLRLIYFSYDVKMKEKGDIPEGYSVSREKKERFSLILESASTNQTSMYLCASSFQGTNGELFFGEGSRLTVL.

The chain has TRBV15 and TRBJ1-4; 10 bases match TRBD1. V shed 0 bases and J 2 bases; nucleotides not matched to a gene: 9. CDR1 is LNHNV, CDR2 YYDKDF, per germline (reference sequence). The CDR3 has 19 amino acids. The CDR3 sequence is CATSRERGQGFVTNEKLFF. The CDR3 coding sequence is TGTGCCACCAGCAGAGAGAGGGGACAGGGGTTTGTCACTAATGAAAAACTGTTTTTT.

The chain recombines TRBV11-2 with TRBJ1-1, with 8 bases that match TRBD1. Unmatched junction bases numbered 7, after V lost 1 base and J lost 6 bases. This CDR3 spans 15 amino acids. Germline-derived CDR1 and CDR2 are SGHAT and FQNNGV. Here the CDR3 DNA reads TGTGCCAGCAGCTTAGTCCAGACAGGGGCATCTGAAGCTTTCTTT. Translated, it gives CASSLVQTGASEAFF.

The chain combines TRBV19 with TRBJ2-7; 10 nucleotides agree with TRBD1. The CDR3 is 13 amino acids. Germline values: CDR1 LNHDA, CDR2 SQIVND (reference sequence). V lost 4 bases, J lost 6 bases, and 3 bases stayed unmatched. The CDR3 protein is CASSRQGAIEQYF. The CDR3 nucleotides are TGTGCCAGTAGTAGACAGGGGGCGATCGAGCAGTACTTC. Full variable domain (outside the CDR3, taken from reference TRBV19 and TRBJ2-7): DGGITQSPKYLFRKEGQNVTLSCEQNLNHDAMYWYRQDPGQGLRLIYYSQIVNDFQKGDIAEGYSVSREKKESFPLTVTSAQKNPTAFYLCASSRQGAIEQYFGPGTRLTVT.

The CDR3 DNA follows: TGTGCCAGCAGTTTCTTTCGGGAAGAGACCCAGTACTTC. Its protein product is CASSFFREETQYF. The gene calls are TRBV27 and TRBJ2-5; D gene uncertain. Germline CDR1 MNHEY, CDR2 SMNVEV (reference sequence). V lost 3 bases and J 3 bases, leaving 8 bases between the germline ends. The CDR3 has 13 amino acids.

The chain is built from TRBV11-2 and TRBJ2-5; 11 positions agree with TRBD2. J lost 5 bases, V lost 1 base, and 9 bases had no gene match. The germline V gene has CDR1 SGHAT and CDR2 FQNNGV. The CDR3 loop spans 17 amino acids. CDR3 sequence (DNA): TGTGCCAGCAGCTTAGGACGACTAGCGGGGCTGCGTGAGACCCAGTACTTC. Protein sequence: CASSLGRLAGLRETQYF.

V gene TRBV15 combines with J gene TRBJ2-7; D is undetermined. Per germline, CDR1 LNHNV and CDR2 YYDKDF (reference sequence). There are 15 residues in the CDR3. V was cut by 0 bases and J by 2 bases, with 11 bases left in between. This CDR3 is CATSRDRQAPYEQYF. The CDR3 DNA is TGTGCCACCAGCAGAGATCGACAAGCCCCCTACGAGCAGTACTTC. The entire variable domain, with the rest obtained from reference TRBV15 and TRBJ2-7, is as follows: DAMVIQNPRYQVTQFGKPVTLSCSQTLNHNVMYWYQQKSSQAPKLLFHYYDKDFNNEADTPDNFQSRRPNTSFCFLDIRSPGLGDTAMYLCATSRDRQAPYEQYFGPGTRLTVT.

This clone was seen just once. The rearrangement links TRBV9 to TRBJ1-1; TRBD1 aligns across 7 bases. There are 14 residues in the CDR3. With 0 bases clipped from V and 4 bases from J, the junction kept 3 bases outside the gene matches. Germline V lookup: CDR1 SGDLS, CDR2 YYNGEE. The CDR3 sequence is CASSVGGGTTEAFF. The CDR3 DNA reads TGTGCCAGCAGCGTAGGAGGGGGCACCACTGAAGCTTTCTTT.

For the CDR3, the DNA is TGTGCCAGCAGGGTGGGGGGTATCACTGAAGCTTTCTTT. Encoded protein: CASRVGGITEAFF. The chain joins TRBV27 to TRBJ1-1; D might be TRBD1 (5 bases). This CDR3 has 13 amino acids. Trimming removed 6 bases from V and 4 bases from J, with 12 bases in between. Per germline, CDR1 MNHEY and CDR2 SMNVEV (reference sequence).

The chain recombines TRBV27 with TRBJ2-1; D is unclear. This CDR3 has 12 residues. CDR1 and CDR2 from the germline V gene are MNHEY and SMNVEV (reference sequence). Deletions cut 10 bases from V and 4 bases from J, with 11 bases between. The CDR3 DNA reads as TGTGCCACCCGACTCGTATACAATGAGCAGTTCTTC. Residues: CATRLVYNEQFF.

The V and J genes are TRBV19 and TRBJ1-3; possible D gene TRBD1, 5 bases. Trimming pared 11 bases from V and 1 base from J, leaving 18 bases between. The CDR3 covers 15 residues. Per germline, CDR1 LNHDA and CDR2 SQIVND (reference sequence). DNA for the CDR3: TGTGCCTGCTCCTCAGGGTTCAATTCTGGAAACACCATATATTTT. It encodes CACSSGFNSGNTIYF. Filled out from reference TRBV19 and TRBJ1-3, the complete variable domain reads DGGITQSPKYLFRKEGQNVTLSCEQNLNHDAMYWYRQDPGQGLRLIYYSQIVNDFQKGDIAEGYSVSREKKESFPLTVTSAQKNPTAFYLCACSSGFNSGNTIYFGEGSWLTVV.

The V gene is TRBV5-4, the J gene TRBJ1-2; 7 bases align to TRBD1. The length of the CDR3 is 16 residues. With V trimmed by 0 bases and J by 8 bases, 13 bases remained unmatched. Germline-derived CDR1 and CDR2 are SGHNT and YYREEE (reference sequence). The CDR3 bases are TGTGCCAGCAGCTTGGCAATGCAGGGGGAATGGGACGGCTACACCTTC. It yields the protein CASSLAMQGEWDGYTF.

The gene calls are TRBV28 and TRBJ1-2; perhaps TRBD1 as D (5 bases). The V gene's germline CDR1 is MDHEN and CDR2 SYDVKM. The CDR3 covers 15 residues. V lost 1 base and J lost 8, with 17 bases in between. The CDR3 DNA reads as TGTGCCAGCAGTTTATATGGGCAGGCGGGGGGAGGCTACACCTTC. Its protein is CASSLYGQAGGGYTF.

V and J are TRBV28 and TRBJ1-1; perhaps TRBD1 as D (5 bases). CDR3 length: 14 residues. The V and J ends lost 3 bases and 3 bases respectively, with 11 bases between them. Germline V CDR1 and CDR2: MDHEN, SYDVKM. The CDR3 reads CASSFWGADTEAFF. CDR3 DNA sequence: TGTGCCAGCAGTTTTTGGGGCGCGGACACTGAAGCTTTCTTT.

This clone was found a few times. The CDR3: CASSPFGFGTVSYEQYF. Here the CDR3 DNA reads TGTGCCAGCAGTCCCTTCGGTTTTGGGACAGTAAGTTACGAGCAGTACTTC. The chain is built from TRBV28 and TRBJ2-7; 7 bases are shared with TRBD1. The CDR3 has 17 residues. Unmatched junction bases numbered 17, after V lost 5 bases and J lost 4 bases. Germline V lookup: CDR1 MDHEN, CDR2 SYDVKM. The full variable domain, completed using reference TRBV28 and TRBJ2-7, is DVKVTQSSRYLVKRTGEKVFLECVQDMDHENMFWYRQDPGLGLRLIYFSYDVKMKEKGDIPEGYSVSREKKERFSLILESASTNQTSMYLCASSPFGFGTVSYEQYFGPGTRLTVT.

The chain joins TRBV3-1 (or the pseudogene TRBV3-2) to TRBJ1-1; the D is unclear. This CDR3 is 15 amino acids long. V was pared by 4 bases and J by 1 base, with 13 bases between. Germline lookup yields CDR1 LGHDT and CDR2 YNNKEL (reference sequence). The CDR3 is CASSPWSGWNTEAFF. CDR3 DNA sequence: TGTGCCAGCAGCCCCTGGTCGGGGTGGAACACTGAAGCTTTCTTT.

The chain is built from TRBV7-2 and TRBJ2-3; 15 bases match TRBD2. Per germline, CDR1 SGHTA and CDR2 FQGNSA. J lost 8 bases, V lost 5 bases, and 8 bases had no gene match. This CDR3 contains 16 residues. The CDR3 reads CASSPGLAGGSRTQYF. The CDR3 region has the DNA TGTGCCAGCAGCCCGGGACTAGCGGGGGGTTCCCGTACGCAGTATTTT.

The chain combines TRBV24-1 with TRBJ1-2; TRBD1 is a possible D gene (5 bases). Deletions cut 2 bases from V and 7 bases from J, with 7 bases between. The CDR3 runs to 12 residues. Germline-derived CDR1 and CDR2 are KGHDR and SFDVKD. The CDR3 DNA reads TGTGCCACCAGTGATTCAGGGCGTGGCTACACCTTC. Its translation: CATSDSGRGYTF.

For the CDR3, the DNA is TGCGCCAGCAGCTTTGACAGTTATGGCTACACCTTC. Translating it yields CASSFDSYGYTF. The chain couples TRBV4-1 to TRBJ1-2, with a weak D call TRBD1 (5 bases). There are 12 residues in the CDR3. V shed 5 bases and J shed 5 bases, with 9 bases lying between them. Germline CDR1 and CDR2: MGHRA and YSYEKL.

The CDR3: CASSQKQGAGHF. The CDR3 DNA follows: TGTGCCAGCTCACAAAAACAGGGGGCAGGGCATTTT. This chain joins TRBV18 and TRBJ1-5; TRBD1 aligns across 9 bases. V shed 4 bases and J 15 bases; nucleotides not matched to a gene: 7. This CDR3 contains 12 residues. Germline V gene lookup returns CDR1 KGHSH and CDR2 LQKENI.